Presented here are 20 T cell receptor beta chains from one specimen sequenced in a study of T cell responses to AZD1222 COVID-19 vaccine. Assay: immunoSEQ multiplex PCR; the TCRdb copy retains only in-frame clones and omits some. The sample contains some 120,000 clones, around 88% of which appear only once. Sequencing used peripheral blood, obtained on day 0 of AZD1222 vaccination. Source of these receptors: an adult in good health.

This chain uses TRBV3-1 (or the pseudogene TRBV3-2) with TRBJ2-5, with D unclear. The CDR3 totals 14 residues. V lost 2 bases to trimming and J lost 0 bases, with 7 bases between them. Germline CDR1 and CDR2: LGHDT and YNNKEL (reference sequence). CDR3 sequence reads: CASSQYTHQETQYF. The DNA of the CDR3 is TGTGCCAGCAGCCAATATACTCACCAAGAGACCCAGTACTTC.

In regard to this clone: Other nucleotide sequences in the sample specify the same CDR3. The V and J genes are TRBV12-3 or TRBV12-4 and TRBJ1-1; 7 bases are shared with TRBD1. The CDR3 sequence is 13 residues long. V shed 5 bases and J 3 bases; nucleotides not matched to a gene: 3. CDR3 in amino acids: CASSRQGDTEAFF. The CDR3 nucleotides are TGTGCCAGCAGTCGTCAGGGGGACACTGAAGCTTTCTTT.

V is TRBV6-5 and J is TRBJ1-1, with a weak D call TRBD1 (6 bases). Deletions cut 4 bases from V and 8 bases from J, with 11 bases between. The CDR3 is made up of 12 amino acids. Germline V gene sequence: CDR1 MNHEY, CDR2 SVGAGI. The CDR3 loop reads CASSSRTEEAFF. For the CDR3, the DNA is TGTGCCAGCAGTTCCCGGACAGAAGAAGCTTTCTTT.

This chain joins TRBV3-1 (or the pseudogene TRBV3-2) and TRBJ1-6; 8 nucleotides match TRBD1. The J segment lost 6 bases and the V segment lost 4 bases, leaving 2 bases of the junction unmatched. Germline CDR1 LGHDT, CDR2 YNNKEL (reference sequence). There are 14 residues in the CDR3. The CDR3 is CASSLGQGNSPLHF. The CDR3 region has the DNA TGTGCCAGCAGCCTAGGACAGGGTAATTCACCCCTCCACTTT.

This chain's CDR3 is CATSTGVPYNEQFF. CDR3 DNA sequence: TGCGCCACCTCGACAGGGGTCCCCTACAATGAGCAGTTCTTC. This chain links TRBV5-1 with TRBJ2-1; 8 bases line up with TRBD1. Losses at the gene ends were 9 bases for V and 2 bases for J; bases not matched to a gene: 7. Germline V lookup: CDR1 SGHRS, CDR2 YFSETQ. The CDR3 is 14 amino acids.

The chain couples TRBV4-2 to TRBJ1-5; the match to TRBD1 covers 8 bases. V shed 3 bases and J 1 base; nucleotides not matched to a gene: 5. From germline, CDR1 is LGHNA and CDR2 YNFKEQ. The CDR3 consists of 16 residues. CDR3 protein: CASSQETGVSNQPQHF. As DNA, the CDR3 is TGTGCCAGCAGCCAGGAGACAGGGGTGAGCAATCAGCCCCAGCATTTT.

The rearrangement uses TRBV19 and TRBJ1-4; possibly TRBD1 for D (6 bases). V was clipped by 9 bases and J by 4 bases, with 15 bases between them. Per germline, CDR1 LNHDA and CDR2 SQIVND (reference sequence). CDR3 length equals 14 residues. The CDR3 loop reads CASSLGGFNEKLFF. The CDR3 nucleotides are TGTGCCAGCAGCCTTGGGGGCTTTAATGAAAAACTGTTTTTT.

The CDR3 coding sequence is TGCGCCAGCAGCCAAGCAGGGACAGGGGGCTATGGCTACACCTTC. Its translation is CASSQAGTGGYGYTF. The genes are TRBV4-3 and TRBJ1-2; 11 bases are a match to TRBD1. V lost 1 base and J lost 4; bases outside the gene matches: 2. Germline CDR1 is LGHNA and CDR2 is YSLEER. The CDR3 is 15 amino acids.

The CDR3 sequence is CATSRDRGGELFF. The CDR3 DNA is TGTGCCACCAGCAGGGACAGGGGTGGGGAGCTGTTTTTT. The V and J genes are TRBV15 and TRBJ2-2; 9 nucleotides align to TRBD1. The CDR3 runs to 13 residues. V lost 3 bases and J lost 8; bases outside the gene matches: 1. From germline, CDR1 is LNHNV and CDR2 YYDKDF (reference sequence).

The rearrangement links TRBV7-3 to TRBJ2-1; 10 bases match TRBD2. Germline CDR1 and CDR2: SGHTA and FQGTGA. The V segment lost 3 bases and the J segment 9 bases; nucleotides outside the gene matches: 5. This CDR3 has 14 residues. CDR3 nucleotides: TGTGCCAGCAGCTTGGCTAGCGGGGGTAGTGAGCAGTTCTTC. Translation: CASSLASGGSEQFF.

This chain uses TRBV7-9 with TRBJ2-3; weak D call: TRBD1 (6 bases). V lost 5 bases to trimming and J lost 0 bases, with 12 bases between them. The CDR3 extends over 15 amino acids. Germline CDR1 reads SEHNR; CDR2 reads FQNEAQ (reference sequence). The CDR3 DNA reads as TGTGCCAGCAGCCAAGGACAGCTCAGCACAGATACGCAGTATTTT. Encoded protein: CASSQGQLSTDTQYF.

The chain couples TRBV28 to TRBJ1-2; a weak D match, TRBD1 (5 bases). The germline V gene encodes CDR1 MDHEN and CDR2 SYDVKM. The CDR3 spans 12 residues. Trimming took 4 bases from V and 7 from J, leaving 10 bases between them. The CDR3 DNA follows: TGTGCCAGCAGTTCGCAGGGTTCTGGCTACACCTTC. Protein sequence: CASSSQGSGYTF.

The chain couples TRBV24-1 to TRBJ2-7; perhaps TRBD1 as D (6 bases). CDR3 size: 11 residues. V lost 6 bases and J lost 4, with 6 bases in between. Germline V CDR1 and CDR2: KGHDR, SFDVKD. CDR3 DNA: TGTGCCACCAGTCAGGGGTACGAGCAGTACTTC. Amino acid sequence: CATSQGYEQYF.

This sequence joins TRBV11-2 and TRBJ1-6; D unresolved. Trimming pared 5 bases from V and 7 bases from J, leaving 27 bases between. The CDR3 is made up of 19 amino acids. Germline assignment: CDR1 SGHAT and CDR2 FQNNGV. The CDR3: CASSSNPGSLLYTNSPLHF. The CDR3 DNA is TGTGCCAGCAGCAGCAACCCGGGCAGCCTACTTTATACAAATTCACCCCTCCACTTT.

This sequence joins TRBV1 and TRBJ1-6; the DNA was not used to check the table's D call, TRBD1. TRBV1 is a listed pseudogene. The CDR3 is made up of 18 amino acids. The CDR3 nucleotides read TGCACCAGCAGACGAGGGCAGGGGCCTTTTCGCTATAATTCACCCCTCCACTTT. Translated: CTSRRGQGPFRYNSPLHF.

This chain uses TRBV5-1 with TRBJ2-1, with 14 positions matching TRBD2. The CDR3 length is 14 residues. After removal of 4 bases from V and 10 bases from J, the junction contained 4 bases not matched to a gene. Germline loops: CDR1 SGHRS, CDR2 YFSETQ. CDR3 sequence: CASSTRTSGGEQFF. The CDR3 region has the DNA TGCGCCAGCAGCACCCGGACTAGCGGGGGGGAGCAGTTCTTC.

This clone showed up just once. V gene TRBV10-3 combines with J gene TRBJ2-7, with 7 nucleotides matching TRBD1. J lost 6 bases, V lost 0 bases, and 8 bases had no gene match. CDR3 length: 15 residues. Germline V gives CDR1 ENHRY, CDR2 SYGVKD. The CDR3 nucleotides are TGTGCCATCAGTGAGTCGACTCAACGGGACAGCGAGCAGTACTTC. As protein: CAISESTQRDSEQYF.

This chain connects TRBV7-3 to TRBJ2-6; 7 positions agree with TRBD1. V trimming: 5 bases; J trimming: 4 bases; junction bases outside the gene matches: 14. This CDR3 comprises 18 residues. The germline V gene encodes CDR1 SGHTA and CDR2 FQGTGA. CDR3 sequence reads: CASSTQGFGAEGANVLTF. CDR3 DNA sequence: TGTGCCAGCAGCACACAGGGGTTCGGAGCGGAAGGGGCCAACGTCCTGACTTTC.

This clone was counted once. The chain joins TRBV4-2 to TRBJ2-7; 10 bases are shared with TRBD1. Germline CDR1 and CDR2: LGHNA and YNFKEQ. This CDR3 has 15 residues. The trim removed 3 bases at V and 2 bases at J, leaving 4 bases unmatched. CDR3 DNA sequence: TGTGCCAGCAGCCAGACAGGGGGCCCCACCTACGAGCAGTACTTC. It translates to CASSQTGGPTYEQYF.

The V and J genes are TRBV7-2 and TRBJ1-6; D remains unclear. Germline values: CDR1 SGHTA, CDR2 FQGNSA. The CDR3 spans 15 residues. Trimming removed 3 bases from V and 7 bases from J, with 13 bases in between. The CDR3 loop is CASSFLPASNSPLHF. CDR3 nucleotide sequence: TGTGCCAGCAGCTTTTTACCAGCCTCGAATTCACCCCTCCACTTT.